The 13 T cell receptor beta chains below come from one sample, sequenced in a study of CD8+CD57+ T cells in acquired aplastic anemia. The template used for profiling TCR beta VDJ and CDR3 was genomic DNA. TCRdb re-derived calls from the reads in MiXCR, one entry per CDR3 protein. The table includes 200,000 or so distinct CDR3 sequences, approximately 50% detected once. Patients included in sequencing had previously demonstrated CD8+CD57+ cell expansion by flow cytometry. Sequencing was done on a sample of sorted CD4+, CD8+, or CD8+CD57+ T cells (not recorded which) from PBMCs. The receptors shown here come from a human donor with aplastic anemia.

On this clonotype itself: One end of the junction is discordant with germline, which a read error may explain. V is TRBV7-9 and J is TRBJ2-7, with D perhaps TRBD2 (6 bases). The CDR3 contains 13 residues. Germline CDR1 is SEHNR and CDR2 is FQNEAQ (reference sequence). CDR3 protein: CASSPLEGYEQYF. CDR3 DNA: TGCGCCAGCAGCCCGTTGGAGGGTTACGAGCAGTACTTC.

This clonotype was counted at least ten times. CDR3 DNA: TGTGCCATCAGTGAGACAGTACAGGGGAACTATGGCTACACCTTC. It yields the protein CAISETVQGNYGYTF. The chain joins TRBV10-3 to TRBJ1-2; 7 bases agree with TRBD1. The length of the CDR3 is 15 residues. V shed 2 bases and J 2 bases; nucleotides not matched to a gene: 5. Germline CDR1 reads ENHRY; CDR2 reads SYGVKD.

The rearrangement uses TRBV15 and TRBJ2-5; 11 bases match TRBD1. The CDR3 is 16 residues long. Trimming at V came to 0 bases and at J to 4 bases, leaving 4 bases not matched to a gene. Germline V gene lookup returns CDR1 LNHNV and CDR2 YYDKDF (reference sequence). The CDR3, as DNA: TGTGCCACCAGCAGAGATTTGGACAGGGGGCGAGAGACCCAGTACTTC. Amino acid sequence: CATSRDLDRGRETQYF.

This clonotype was found once. V is TRBV7-9 and J is TRBJ1-1; D unresolved. Germline values: CDR1 SEHNR, CDR2 FQNEAQ (reference sequence). V shed 6 bases and J shed 1 base, with 9 bases lying between them. CDR3 length: 13 residues. In DNA, the CDR3 is TGTGCCAGCAGAAAGGGCTCGAACACTGAAGCTTTCTTT. This translates into CASRKGSNTEAFF.

Of note for this clonotype: A clone one base away is much larger, so this may be a read error. The chain joins TRBV4-3 to TRBJ1-1; D call uncertain. This CDR3 region has 15 residues. The germline V gene encodes CDR1 LGHNA and CDR2 YSLEER. CDR3 loop: CASSNAGWKRTGAFF. The CDR3 DNA follows: TGCGCCAGCAGCAATGCTGGGTGGAAGCGGACTGGAGCTTTCTTT.

Many counts were recorded for this clonotype. This chain connects TRBV20-1 to TRBJ2-1; TRBD1 matches 7 bases. This CDR3 is built from 11 residues. With V trimmed by 0 bases and J by 10 bases, 0 bases remained unmatched. Germline V CDR1 and CDR2: DFQATT, SNEGSKA (reference sequence). The CDR3 coding sequence is TGCAGTGCTAGAGAGGACAGGGAGCAGTTCTTC. It is translated as CSAREDREQFF.

In this sample, this clonotype turned up a few times. The chain carries TRBV10-3 and TRBJ1-6; D perhaps matches TRBD1 (5 bases). This CDR3 has 15 amino acids. V shed 6 bases and J shed 5 bases, with 14 bases lying between them. The germline V gene encodes CDR1 ENHRY and CDR2 SYGVKD. CDR3 loop: CAIRLGTADNSPLHF. The CDR3 coding sequence is TGTGCCATCAGGCTCGGGACCGCTGATAATTCACCCCTCCACTTT.

This clonotype was seen repeatedly, ten times or more. The chain uses TRBV12-3 or TRBV12-4 and TRBJ1-3, with D unresolved. CDR3 length equals 14 residues. The V end was cut by 6 bases, the J end by 0 bases, with 9 bases between. The CDR3 sequence: CASRVTGSGNTIYF. For the CDR3, the DNA is TGTGCCAGCAGGGTCACGGGCTCTGGAAACACCATATATTTT.

This CDR3 reads CSVVVSETGGYTF. The CDR3 nucleotides are TGCAGCGTTGTGGTCAGCGAGACGGGGGGCTACACCTTC. The chain uses TRBV29-1 and TRBJ1-2; D is unresolved. Germline lookup yields CDR1 SQVTM and CDR2 ANQGSEA. This CDR3 is built from 13 residues. Between the trimmed V and J ends, which lost 4 bases and 8 bases, there was a span of 17 bases.

The chain couples TRBV2 to TRBJ1-5; perhaps TRBD1 as D (6 bases). There are 14 residues in the CDR3. With 6 bases removed from V and 4 bases from J, the gap between germline ends came to 13 bases. CDR1 is SNHLY, CDR2 FYNNEI, per germline. This CDR3 reads CASRQGEQNQPQHF. The CDR3 DNA sequence: TGTGCCAGCAGACAGGGAGAACAAAATCAGCCCCAGCATTTT.

This clonotype was detected many times. The V call is TRBV24-1, the J call TRBJ2-1, with TRBD2 matching over 8 bases. J gave up 6 bases and V 7 bases, and 13 bases lay outside the gene matches. The germline gives CDR1 KGHDR, CDR2 SFDVKD. The CDR3 spans 16 residues. The DNA of the CDR3 is TGTGCCACCAGCCACGTCCTAGCGGGCACCCTCAATGAGCAGTTCTTC. Translation: CATSHVLAGTLNEQFF.

The CDR3 is CASSYSSGVAFF. The CDR3 bases are TGTGCCAGCAGTTACTCGAGTGGGGTAGCTTTCTTT. This rearrangement joins TRBV6-5 to TRBJ1-1; D uncertain. This CDR3 comprises 12 residues. The germline CDR1 and CDR2 sequences are MNHEY and SVGAGI. Trimming removed 0 bases at V and 10 bases at J, with 9 bases between.

CDR3 in DNA: TGCAGTGTCCAAAGGGGAGCCTACGAGCAGTACTTC. As protein: CSVQRGAYEQYF. V usage is TRBV20-1 and J usage is TRBJ2-7; D is possibly TRBD1 or TRBD2 (5 bases each). Germline V gene sequence: CDR1 DFQATT, CDR2 SNEGSKA (reference sequence). The germline V and J ends were trimmed by 7 bases and 2 bases, with 12 bases remaining between them. This CDR3 has 12 amino acids.